This section outlines one T cell receptor beta chain sequence together with its context. Its antigen is as yet unknown. The V gene lost 5 bases and the J gene lost 4 bases, with 17 bases spanning the gap. The CDR3 extends over 14 amino acids. In germline, CDR1 is DFQATT, CDR2 SNEGSKA (reference sequence). The source of the sample is a study of T cell repertoires in cytomegalovirus infection. Background on the study: Evidence of both CMV infection and a matching HLA type came from public TCR beta signatures.

Study results and limitations: HLA-C-restricted TCR beta clonotypes specific for CMV led the ex vivo response. CMV carriers with the relevant HLA were identified by cumulative public TCR beta family frequency.

TCRdb ran MiXCR on the reads and lists one entry per CDR3 protein. The sample lists 480,000 or so distinct CDR3 sequences, roughly 10% seen once, with roughly 10% in the top ten. This TCR derives from a human donor in good health (CMV status not recorded). Some clones in this sample may be carry-over from other donors' samples. The sequenced material came from PBMCs. V usage is TRBV20-1 and J usage is TRBJ2-5, with D hard to call. The CDR3 nucleotides read TGCAGTGCTGGAAGTCCAGGACCCCCAGAGACCCAGTACTTC. Its protein is CSAGSPGPPETQYF.